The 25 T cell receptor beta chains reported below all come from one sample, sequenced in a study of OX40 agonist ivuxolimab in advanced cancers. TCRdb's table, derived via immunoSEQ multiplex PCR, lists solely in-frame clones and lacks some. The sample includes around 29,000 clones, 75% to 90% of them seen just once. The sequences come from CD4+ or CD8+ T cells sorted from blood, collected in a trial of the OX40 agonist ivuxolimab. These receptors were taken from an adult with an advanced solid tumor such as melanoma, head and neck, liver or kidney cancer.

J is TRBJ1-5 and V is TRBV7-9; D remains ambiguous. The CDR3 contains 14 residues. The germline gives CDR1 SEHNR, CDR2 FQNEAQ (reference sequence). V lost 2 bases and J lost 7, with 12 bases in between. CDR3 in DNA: TGTGCCAGCAGCTTAATGGACGGTGGACAGCCCCAGCATTTT. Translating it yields CASSLMDGGQPQHF.

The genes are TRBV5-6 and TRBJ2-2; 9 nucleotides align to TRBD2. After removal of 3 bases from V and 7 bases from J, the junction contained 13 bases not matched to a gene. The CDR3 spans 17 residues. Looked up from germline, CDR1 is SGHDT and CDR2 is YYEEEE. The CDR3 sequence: CASSSNPGLAVHGELFF. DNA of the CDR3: TGTGCCAGCAGCTCTAATCCGGGACTAGCTGTTCACGGGGAGCTGTTTTTT.

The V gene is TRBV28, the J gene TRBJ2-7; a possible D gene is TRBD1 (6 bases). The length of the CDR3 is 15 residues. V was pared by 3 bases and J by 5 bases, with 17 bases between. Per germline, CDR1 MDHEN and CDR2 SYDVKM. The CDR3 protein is CASSLNGQPLDEQYF. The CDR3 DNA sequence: TGTGCCAGCAGTTTGAACGGACAGCCGTTGGACGAGCAGTACTTC.

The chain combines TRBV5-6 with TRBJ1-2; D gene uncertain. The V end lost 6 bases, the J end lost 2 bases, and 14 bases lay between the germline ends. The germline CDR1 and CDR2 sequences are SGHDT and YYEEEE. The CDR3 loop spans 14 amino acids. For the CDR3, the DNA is TGTGCCAGCACCTGGGCTAGCTCAAACTATGGCTACACCTTC. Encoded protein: CASTWASSNYGYTF.

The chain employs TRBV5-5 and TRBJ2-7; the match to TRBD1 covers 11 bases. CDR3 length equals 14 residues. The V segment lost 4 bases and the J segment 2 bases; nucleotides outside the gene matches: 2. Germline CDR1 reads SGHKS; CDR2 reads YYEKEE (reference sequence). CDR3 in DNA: TGTGCCAGCAGCAAGGACAGGGGGCCCTACGAGCAGTACTTC. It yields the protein CASSKDRGPYEQYF.

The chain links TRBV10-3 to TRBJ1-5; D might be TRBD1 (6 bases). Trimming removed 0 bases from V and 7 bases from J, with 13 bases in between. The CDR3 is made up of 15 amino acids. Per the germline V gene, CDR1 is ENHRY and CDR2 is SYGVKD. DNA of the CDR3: TGTGCCATCAGTGAGTCGGGGGCAAGCGGGCAGCCCCAGCATTTT. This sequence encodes CAISESGASGQPQHF.

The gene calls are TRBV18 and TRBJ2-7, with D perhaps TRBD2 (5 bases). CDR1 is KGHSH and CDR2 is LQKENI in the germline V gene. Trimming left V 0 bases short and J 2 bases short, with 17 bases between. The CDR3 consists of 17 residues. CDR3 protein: CASSPPVYGERTYEQYF. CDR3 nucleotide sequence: TGTGCCAGCTCACCACCGGTGTATGGGGAGCGAACCTACGAGCAGTACTTC.

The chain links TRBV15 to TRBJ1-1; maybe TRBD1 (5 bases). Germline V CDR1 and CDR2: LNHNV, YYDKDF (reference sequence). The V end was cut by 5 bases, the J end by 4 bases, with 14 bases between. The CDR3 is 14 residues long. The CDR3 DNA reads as TGTGCCACCAGCTTTCGTACGGGGGTCACTGAAGCTTTCTTT. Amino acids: CATSFRTGVTEAFF.

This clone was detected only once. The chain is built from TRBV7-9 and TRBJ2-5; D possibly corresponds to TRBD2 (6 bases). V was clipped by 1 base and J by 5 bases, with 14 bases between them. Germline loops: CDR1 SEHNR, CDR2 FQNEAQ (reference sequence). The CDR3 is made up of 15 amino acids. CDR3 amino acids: CASSLEISGWETQYF. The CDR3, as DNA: TGTGCCAGCAGCTTAGAGATTAGCGGATGGGAGACCCAGTACTTC.

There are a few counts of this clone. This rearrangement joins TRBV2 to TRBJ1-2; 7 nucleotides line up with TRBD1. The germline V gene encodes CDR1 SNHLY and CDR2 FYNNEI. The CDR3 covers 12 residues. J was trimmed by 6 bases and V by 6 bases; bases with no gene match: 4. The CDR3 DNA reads TGTGCCAGCAGGGGGACAGTTGATGGCTACACCTTC. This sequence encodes CASRGTVDGYTF.

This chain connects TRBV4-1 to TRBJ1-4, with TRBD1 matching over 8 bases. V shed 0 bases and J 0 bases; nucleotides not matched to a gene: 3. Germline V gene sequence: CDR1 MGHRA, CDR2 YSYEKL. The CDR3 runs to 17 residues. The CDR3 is CASSQDPTGATNEKLFF. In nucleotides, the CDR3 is TGCGCCAGCAGCCAAGATCCGACAGGGGCAACTAATGAAAAACTGTTTTTT.

DNA of the CDR3: TGCGCCAGCAGCCAGGAGCCCCCGACAGGGTGGGGGAATGAGCAGTTCTTC. Its translation: CASSQEPPTGWGNEQFF. This sequence joins TRBV4-1 and TRBJ2-1; 7 bases fit TRBD1. Germline V CDR1 and CDR2: MGHRA, YSYEKL. The CDR3 length is 17 residues. V lost 3 bases and J lost 7; bases outside the gene matches: 15.

CDR3 loop: CASSSDREETQYF. The CDR3 DNA follows: TGTGCCAGCAGCTCGGACAGGGAAGAGACCCAGTACTTC. The rearrangement links TRBV13 to TRBJ2-5; 8 bases are shared with TRBD1. CDR1 is PRHDT and CDR2 is FYEKMQ in the germline V gene (reference sequence). The CDR3 extends over 13 amino acids. The V and J ends lost 4 bases and 3 bases, in that order; junction bases with no gene match: 1.

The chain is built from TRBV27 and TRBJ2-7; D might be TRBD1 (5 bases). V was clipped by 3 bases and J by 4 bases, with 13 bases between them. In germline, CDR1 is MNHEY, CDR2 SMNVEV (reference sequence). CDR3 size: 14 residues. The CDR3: CASSLGTKGYEQYF. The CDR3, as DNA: TGTGCCAGCAGTTTGGGCACGAAGGGGTACGAGCAGTACTTC.

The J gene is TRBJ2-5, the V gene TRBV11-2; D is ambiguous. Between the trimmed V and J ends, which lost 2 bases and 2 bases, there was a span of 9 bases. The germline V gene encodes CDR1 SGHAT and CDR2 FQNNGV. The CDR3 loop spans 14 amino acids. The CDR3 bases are TGTGCCAGCAGCTTATTAGGGTCGCAAGAGACCCAGTACTTC. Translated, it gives CASSLLGSQETQYF.

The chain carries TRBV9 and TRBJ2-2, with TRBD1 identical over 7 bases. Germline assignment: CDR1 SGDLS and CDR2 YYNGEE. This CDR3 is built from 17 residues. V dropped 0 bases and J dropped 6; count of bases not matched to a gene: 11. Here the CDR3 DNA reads TGTGCCAGCAGCGTAGAGGTAGGGGGCAAGGTACCCGGGGAGCTGTTTTTT. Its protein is CASSVEVGGKVPGELFF.

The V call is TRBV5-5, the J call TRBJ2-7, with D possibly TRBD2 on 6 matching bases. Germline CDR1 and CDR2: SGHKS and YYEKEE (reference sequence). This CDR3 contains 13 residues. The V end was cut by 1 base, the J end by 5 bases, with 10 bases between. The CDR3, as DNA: TGTGCCAGCAGCTTGTTGGCGGGGAACGAGCAGTACTTC. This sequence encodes CASSLLAGNEQYF.

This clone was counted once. The CDR3 reads CASRGDFWGGAGGRSYNEQFF. DNA for the CDR3: TGCGCCAGCAGGGGAGATTTTTGGGGCGGAGCGGGGGGACGCTCCTACAATGAGCAGTTCTTC. The chain uses TRBV5-1 and TRBJ2-1, with TRBD2 matching 9 bases. V was pared by 5 bases and J by 0 bases, with 21 bases of the junction left unmatched. This CDR3 region has 21 residues. Looked up from germline, CDR1 is SGHRS and CDR2 is YFSETQ.

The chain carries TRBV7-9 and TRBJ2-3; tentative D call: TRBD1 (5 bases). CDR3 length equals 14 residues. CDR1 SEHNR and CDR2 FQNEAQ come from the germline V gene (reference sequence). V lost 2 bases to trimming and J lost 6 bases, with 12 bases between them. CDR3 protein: CASSLKGRADTQYF. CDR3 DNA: TGTGCCAGCAGCTTAAAAGGCAGGGCTGATACGCAGTATTTT.

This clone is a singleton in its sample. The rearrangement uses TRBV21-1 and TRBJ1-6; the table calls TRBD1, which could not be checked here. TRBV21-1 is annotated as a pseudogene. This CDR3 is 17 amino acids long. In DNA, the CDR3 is TGTGCCAGCAGCAAAGACAGGGTAAGCTCCTATAATTCACCCCTCCACTTT. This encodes CASSKDRVSSYNSPLHF.

Here the CDR3 reads CASSALGTQYF. The CDR3 coding sequence is TGTGCCAGCAGTGCCTTAGGGACCCAGTACTTC. The rearrangement links TRBV27 to TRBJ2-5; D call uncertain. The germline CDR1 and CDR2 sequences are MNHEY and SMNVEV (reference sequence). The CDR3 covers 11 residues. Trimming pared 5 bases from V and 7 bases from J, leaving 8 bases between.

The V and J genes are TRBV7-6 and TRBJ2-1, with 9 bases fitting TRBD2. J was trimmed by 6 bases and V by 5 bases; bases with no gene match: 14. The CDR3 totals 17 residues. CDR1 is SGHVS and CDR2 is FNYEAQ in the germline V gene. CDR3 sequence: CASSTRQGLATSNEQFF. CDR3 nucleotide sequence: TGTGCCAGCAGCACACGCCAGGGACTAGCTACAAGCAATGAGCAGTTCTTC.

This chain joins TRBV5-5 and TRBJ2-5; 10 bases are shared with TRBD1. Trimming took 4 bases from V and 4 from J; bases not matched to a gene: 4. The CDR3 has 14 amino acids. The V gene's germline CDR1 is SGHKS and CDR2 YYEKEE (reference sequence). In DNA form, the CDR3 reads TGTGCCAGCAGCCCGGGACAGGGGAGAGAGACCCAGTACTTC. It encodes CASSPGQGRETQYF.

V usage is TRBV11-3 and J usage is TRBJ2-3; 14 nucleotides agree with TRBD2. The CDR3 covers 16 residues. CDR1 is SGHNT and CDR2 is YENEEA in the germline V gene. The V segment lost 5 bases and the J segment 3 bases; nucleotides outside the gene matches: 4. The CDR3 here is CASSPGLAGGTDTQYF. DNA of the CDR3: TGTGCCAGCAGCCCCGGACTAGCGGGGGGAACAGATACGCAGTATTTT.

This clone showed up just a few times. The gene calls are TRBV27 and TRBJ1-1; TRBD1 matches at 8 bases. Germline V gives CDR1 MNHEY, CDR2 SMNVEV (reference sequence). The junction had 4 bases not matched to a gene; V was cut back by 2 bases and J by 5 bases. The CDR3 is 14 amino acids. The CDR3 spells CASSLDGDRTEAFF. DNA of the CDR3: TGTGCCAGCAGTTTAGACGGGGACAGGACTGAAGCTTTCTTT.